This T cell receptor (beta chain) was captured by sequencing in a study of CD8 T cells in ankylosing spondylitis. Study-wide findings and caveats: Blood of patients with ankylosing spondylitis appeared to be characterized by a TCR beta motif of eight or nine highly homologous variants. Researchers reportedly found disease-linked clones significantly enriched in matched ankylosing spondylitis synovial fluid.

About this clonotype: What it recognizes is unknown.

This CDR3 has 13 residues. Trimming removed 5 bases from V and 9 bases from J; junction bases left unmatched: 7. Libraries of TCR beta came from quantitative 5'-RACE with molecular barcodes. TCRdb re-analysed the 5' RACE reads in MiXCR, keeping a single row per CDR3 protein. The sample lists around 450,000 distinct CDR3 sequences, roughly a quarter occurring once. The sequence derives from a male donor with ankylosing spondylitis. The specimen sequenced was blood, either unsorted or a sorted T cell fraction (not recorded which). This chain links TRBV12-3 or TRBV12-4 with TRBJ2-1; 7 bases are shared with TRBD2. CDR3 loop: CASSPGREGEQFF. Written as DNA, the CDR3 is TGTGCCAGCAGTCCTGGAAGGGAGGGTGAGCAGTTCTTC.